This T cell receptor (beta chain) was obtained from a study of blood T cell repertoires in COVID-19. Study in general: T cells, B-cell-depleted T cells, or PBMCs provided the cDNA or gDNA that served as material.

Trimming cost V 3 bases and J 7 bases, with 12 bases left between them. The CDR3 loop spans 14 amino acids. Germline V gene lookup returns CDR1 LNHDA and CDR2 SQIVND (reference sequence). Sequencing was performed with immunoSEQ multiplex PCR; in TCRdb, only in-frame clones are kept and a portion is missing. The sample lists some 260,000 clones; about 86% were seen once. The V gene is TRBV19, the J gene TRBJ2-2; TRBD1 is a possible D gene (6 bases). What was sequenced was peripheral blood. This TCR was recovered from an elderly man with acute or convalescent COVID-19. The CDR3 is CASSISGADGELFF. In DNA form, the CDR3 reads TGTGCCAGTAGTATTTCAGGGGCTGACGGGGAGCTGTTTTTT.